The 32 T cell receptor beta chains in this list originate from one sample, sequenced in a study of beta chain features in type 1 diabetes. Antigen specificity for these receptors is unknown. Investigators reverse transcribed all isolated RNA, so they sequenced expressed TCRB transcripts. The protocol was immunoSEQ multiplex PCR, while the TCRdb copy is restricted to in-frame clones and leaves out a portion. The table has some 350,000 clones, over 8.5% seen once; the top ten hold about 0.64%. General study findings and limits: Shortening that was moderate but significant affected the TCRB CDR3s of Type 1 diabetes patients in all four CD4+ subsets.

The material sequenced was central memory CD4+ T cells from blood. These receptors originate from a man aged 25 to 45 with type 1 diabetes.

This clone occurred a few times. The rearrangement uses TRBV4-1 and TRBJ2-1; 9 bases map to TRBD2. The length of the CDR3 is 16 residues. Trimming took 4 bases from V and 7 from J; bases not matched to a gene: 11. CDR1 MGHRA and CDR2 YSYEKL come from the germline V gene. CDR3 loop: CASSRMGGRAENEQFF. In DNA, the CDR3 is TGCGCCAGCAGCCGAATGGGCGGGAGGGCCGAGAATGAGCAGTTCTTC.

This clone was found a few times. The chain joins TRBV5-1 to TRBJ1-2; D is perhaps TRBD1 (5 bases). V lost 4 bases to trimming and J lost 2 bases, with 9 bases between them. CDR1 SGHRS and CDR2 YFSETQ come from the germline V gene. This CDR3 is built from 13 residues. CDR3 DNA: TGCGCCAGCAGCGATGAGGGGAACTATGGCTACACCTTC. This encodes CASSDEGNYGYTF.

The chain's CDR3 is CASRERSSYEQYF. The CDR3 DNA is TGTGCCAGCCGAGAGAGGAGCTCCTACGAGCAGTACTTC. V and J are TRBV19 and TRBJ2-7; D is unclear. The CDR3 is made up of 13 amino acids. The germline gives CDR1 LNHDA, CDR2 SQIVND (reference sequence). Deletions cut 9 bases from V and 0 bases from J, with 12 bases between.

V and J are TRBV4-2 and TRBJ2-2; D gene unclear. The CDR3 extends over 15 amino acids. Per the germline V gene, CDR1 is LGHNA and CDR2 is YNFKEQ. V lost 1 base, J lost 4 bases, and 10 bases lay in between. CDR3 region: CASSQGMGFTGELFF. The CDR3 DNA sequence: TGTGCCAGCAGCCAAGGTATGGGCTTCACCGGGGAGCTGTTTTTT.

This sequence joins TRBV7-2 and TRBJ2-7; TRBD1 matches at 7 bases. This CDR3 contains 14 residues. Germline V gene lookup returns CDR1 SGHTA and CDR2 FQGNSA. The V segment lost 5 bases and the J segment 5 bases; nucleotides outside the gene matches: 9. CDR3 amino acids: CASSQYRGPNEQYF. The CDR3 DNA sequence: TGTGCCAGCAGCCAATACAGGGGCCCGAACGAGCAGTACTTC.

This clone was picked up a small number of times. The J gene is TRBJ1-2, the V gene TRBV15; D unresolved. There are 13 residues in the CDR3. The V and J ends lost 5 bases and 4 bases respectively, with 11 bases between them. Germline lookup yields CDR1 LNHNV and CDR2 YYDKDF (reference sequence). CDR3 in DNA: TGTGCCACCAGCCAGAGGGCTCTCTATGGCTACACCTTC. It translates to CATSQRALYGYTF.

V and J are TRBV7-9 and TRBJ1-1; possible D gene TRBD1, 5 bases. The V gene lost 5 bases and the J gene lost 3 bases, with 16 bases spanning the gap. The germline CDR1 and CDR2 sequences are SEHNR and FQNEAQ (reference sequence). The CDR3 runs 15 residues. The CDR3 protein is CASSRLTGIDTEAFF. The CDR3 region has the DNA TGTGCCAGCAGCCGGCTTACAGGAATAGACACTGAAGCTTTCTTT.

There are many counts of this clone. The chain is built from TRBV9 and TRBJ2-1, with TRBD2 matching over 7 bases. Germline values: CDR1 SGDLS, CDR2 YYNGEE. The CDR3 covers 15 residues. J lost 2 bases, V lost 2 bases, and 4 bases had no gene match. The CDR3 DNA reads TGTGCCAGCAGCGTCAGCGGGAATACCTACAATGAGCAGTTCTTC. Protein product: CASSVSGNTYNEQFF.

This clone was detected a few times. The chain carries TRBV4-1 and TRBJ2-7; TRBD1 agrees at 7 bases. The CDR3 is made up of 15 amino acids. The ends lost 3 bases at V and 5 bases at J; junction bases unmatched: 10. From germline, CDR1 is MGHRA and CDR2 YSYEKL. CDR3 region: CASSHLDRVGDEQYF. The CDR3 region has the DNA TGCGCCAGCAGCCACCTAGACAGGGTCGGGGACGAGCAGTACTTC.

J is TRBJ2-7 and V is TRBV6-6; a possible D gene is TRBD1 (6 bases). Germline assignment: CDR1 MNHNY and CDR2 SVGAGI (reference sequence). CDR3 length equals 13 residues. The V end lost 5 bases, the J end lost 7 bases, and 15 bases lay between the germline ends. The CDR3 coding sequence is TGTGCCAGCAGTCATAATGACCAGGGGGAGCAGTACTTC. Its translation: CASSHNDQGEQYF.

This clone was seen only a few times. The germline gene is not matched at one end of the junction; a read error may be the cause. Other DNA sequences in this specimen translate into the identical CDR3. The chain joins TRBV28 to TRBJ1-1; TRBD1 might be the D (6 bases). The germline V gene encodes CDR1 MDHEN and CDR2 SYDVKM. The CDR3 is 15 residues long. The CDR3 sequence is CASSLSGGLVTEAFF. The CDR3, as DNA: TGTGCCAGCAGTTTATCGGGGGGGCTAGTCACTGAGGCTTTCTTT.

In this sample, this clone turned up once. This chain connects TRBV2 to TRBJ2-3, with TRBD2 as a possible D gene (5 bases). This CDR3 contains 14 residues. Germline CDR1 reads SNHLY; CDR2 reads FYNNEI. V lost 4 bases, J lost 0 bases, and 8 bases lay in between. CDR3 nucleotides: TGTGCCAGCAGTGTTAGCGCAAGCACAGATACGCAGTATTTT. It translates to CASSVSASTDTQYF.

This clone was counted only a few times. The V call is TRBV27, the J call TRBJ1-1; D may be TRBD1 (5 bases). The germline V gene encodes CDR1 MNHEY and CDR2 SMNVEV (reference sequence). With 2 bases removed from V and 1 base from J, the gap between germline ends came to 11 bases. There are 15 residues in the CDR3. CDR3 loop: CASSLQPGGNTEAFF. The DNA for the CDR3 is TGTGCCAGCAGTTTACAGCCCGGGGGGAACACTGAAGCTTTCTTT.

This clone was detected only a few times. This rearrangement joins TRBV10-2 to TRBJ2-5; 8 nucleotides line up with TRBD1. Germline V lookup: CDR1 WSHSY, CDR2 SAAADI. There are 12 residues in the CDR3. V lost 8 bases, J lost 1 base, and 0 bases stayed unmatched. The CDR3 loop reads CASQGAQETQYF. Here the CDR3 DNA reads TGCGCCAGCCAGGGGGCCCAAGAGACCCAGTACTTC.

This clone was seen at least ten times. This chain uses TRBV4-1 with TRBJ2-1; 13 nucleotides line up with TRBD2. V trimming: 1 base; J trimming: 7 bases; junction bases outside the gene matches: 13. CDR3 size: 19 residues. In germline, CDR1 is MGHRA, CDR2 YSYEKL. The CDR3, as DNA: TGCGCCAGCAGCCAAGTGGGACTAGCGGGAAGGTTTTCGGGGAATGAGCAGTTCTTC. Translated, it gives CASSQVGLAGRFSGNEQFF.

This clone was picked up many times. The rearrangement links TRBV5-4 to TRBJ1-2; D perhaps matches TRBD1 (5 bases). The V end was cut by 0 bases, the J end by 3 bases, with 9 bases between. CDR1 is SGHNT and CDR2 is YYREEE in the germline V gene (reference sequence). CDR3 length: 14 amino acids. CDR3 protein: CASSLGQTYYGYTF. The CDR3 DNA follows: TGTGCCAGCAGCTTGGGACAGACCTACTATGGCTACACCTTC.

The V call is TRBV5-1, the J call TRBJ1-1, with TRBD1 matching over 7 bases. The CDR3 has 14 amino acids. CDR1 is SGHRS and CDR2 is YFSETQ in the germline V gene. After removal of 2 bases from V and 3 bases from J, the junction contained 4 bases not matched to a gene. Here the CDR3 reads CASSLMGTDTEAFF. CDR3 DNA: TGCGCCAGCAGCTTAATGGGGACAGACACTGAAGCTTTCTTT.

There are a few counts of this clone. The rearrangement joins TRBV6-6 to TRBJ2-5; maybe TRBD2 (5 bases). The V end was cut by 6 bases, the J end by 7 bases, with 12 bases between. The CDR3 totals 12 residues. CDR1 and CDR2 from the germline V gene are MNHNY and SVGAGI (reference sequence). In DNA, the CDR3 is TGTGCCAGCAGCTTCCCCCGGGGGACCCAGTACTTC. This codes for CASSFPRGTQYF.

The DNA of the CDR3 is TGTGCCAGCAGCTTTTCTTTCGGGGCCTACAATGAGCAGTTCTTC. It is translated as CASSFSFGAYNEQFF. This sequence joins TRBV7-2 and TRBJ2-1, with D possibly matching TRBD2 (5 bases). Between the trimmed V and J ends, which lost 3 bases and 2 bases, there was a span of 11 bases. The CDR3 has 15 residues. The germline V gene encodes CDR1 SGHTA and CDR2 FQGNSA.

The chain employs TRBV10-3 and TRBJ2-1; TRBD2 agrees at 7 bases. The CDR3 runs to 16 residues. J gave up 1 base and V 8 bases, and 11 bases lay outside the gene matches. Germline CDR1 reads ENHRY; CDR2 reads SYGVKD. The CDR3 is CAIGGGGRWSYNEQFF. The CDR3 DNA reads TGTGCCATCGGCGGGGGAGGCAGATGGTCCTACAATGAGCAGTTCTTC.

The chain couples TRBV27 to TRBJ2-7, with D tentatively TRBD1 or TRBD2 (5 bases each). Germline CDR1 is MNHEY and CDR2 is SMNVEV (reference sequence). Trimming left V 3 bases short and J 2 bases short, with 14 bases between. The CDR3 has 15 amino acids. The CDR3: CASSLFGAKAYEQYF. The CDR3 DNA follows: TGTGCCAGCAGTTTGTTCGGGGCCAAAGCCTACGAGCAGTACTTC.

This clone was counted many times. This chain uses TRBV11-2 with TRBJ1-4, with D perhaps TRBD1 (5 bases). Germline V gene lookup returns CDR1 SGHAT and CDR2 FQNNGV. The CDR3 totals 15 residues. V gave up 1 base and J gave up 8 bases, with 14 bases separating them. The CDR3 region is CASSLGGDPREKLFF. As DNA, the CDR3 is TGTGCCAGCAGCTTAGGGGGGGACCCGCGAGAAAAACTGTTTTTT.

The J gene is TRBJ2-5, the V gene TRBV7-2; TRBD1 matches 12 bases. The J call may be in error: the DNA end matches TRBJ2-7 better. CDR1 SGHTA and CDR2 FQGNSA come from the germline V gene. The CDR3 runs 14 residues. The CDR3 coding sequence is TGTGCCAGCAGCGTCCGGGACAGGGGGCACGAGCAGTACTTC. This sequence encodes CASSVRDRGHEQYF.

The rearrangement uses TRBV6-1 and TRBJ1-1; 7 bases are shared with TRBD1. Looked up from germline, CDR1 is MNHNS and CDR2 is SASEGT. The CDR3 is 14 residues long. V was clipped by 4 bases and J by 5 bases; unmatched bases: 7. Here the CDR3 reads CASSATGERTEAFF. The CDR3 DNA reads TGTGCCAGCAGTGCCACAGGGGAGAGGACTGAAGCTTTCTTT.

This clone was detected many times. The genes are TRBV5-1 and TRBJ2-7, with a possible D match to TRBD1 (5 bases). This CDR3 comprises 15 residues. Deletions cut 3 bases from V and 2 bases from J, with 15 bases between. CDR1 SGHRS and CDR2 YFSETQ come from the germline V gene. In nucleotides, the CDR3 is TGCGCCAGCAGCTCAGACGGACAACATACCTACGAGCAGTACTTC. This codes for CASSSDGQHTYEQYF.

This clone showed up just a few times. The rearrangement joins TRBV4-1 to TRBJ2-7; D tentatively fits TRBD1 or TRBD2 (5 bases each). Per the germline V gene, CDR1 is MGHRA and CDR2 is YSYEKL. The CDR3 covers 18 residues. Trimming took off 0 bases at V and 0 bases at J, with 18 bases between the two ends. The CDR3 protein is CASSQEGSLGTRSYEQYF. CDR3 sequence (DNA): TGCGCCAGCAGCCAAGAGGGCTCACTAGGGACGCGCTCCTACGAGCAGTACTTC.

This clone turned up a few times. Distinct nucleotide sequences in the sample also encode this CDR3. Here the CDR3 reads CASSPRQGADYGYTF. The CDR3 region has the DNA TGTGCCAGCAGCCCTAGACAGGGGGCGGATTATGGCTACACCTTC. V is TRBV7-2 and J is TRBJ1-2; 10 bases are shared with TRBD1. The CDR3 totals 15 residues. J was trimmed by 5 bases and V by 5 bases; bases with no gene match: 8. The germline V gene has CDR1 SGHTA and CDR2 FQGNSA.

The rearrangement uses TRBV28 and TRBJ2-5; a possible D gene is TRBD2 (5 bases). Germline assignment: CDR1 MDHEN and CDR2 SYDVKM. This CDR3 region has 17 residues. V was clipped by 6 bases and J by 5 bases, with 25 bases between them. CDR3 in amino acids: CASSSLTFSPGGETQYF. CDR3 DNA sequence: TGTGCCAGCAGCTCCCTGACGTTCTCTCCCGGAGGCGAGACCCAGTACTTC.

The rearrangement uses TRBV7-2 and TRBJ2-1; TRBD1 aligns across 8 bases. Losses at the gene ends were 2 bases for V and 4 bases for J; bases not matched to a gene: 4. Germline V gene data show CDR1 as SGHTA and CDR2 as FQGNSA. CDR3 size: 15 residues. CDR3: CASSLNGQGYNEQFF. The CDR3 DNA reads as TGTGCCAGCAGCTTAAATGGACAGGGATACAATGAGCAGTTCTTC.

The chain carries TRBV19 and TRBJ1-2, with a tentative D call TRBD1 (6 bases). CDR3 length: 13 residues. V was cut by 5 bases and J by 6 bases, with 13 bases left in between. The germline gives CDR1 LNHDA, CDR2 SQIVND (reference sequence). The CDR3 sequence: CASSLLDSNGYTF. CDR3 coding DNA: TGTGCCAGTAGTCTTCTGGACAGCAATGGCTACACCTTC. Based on the CDR3 plus reference TRBV19 and TRBJ1-2, the full variable domain is DGGITQSPKYLFRKEGQNVTLSCEQNLNHDAMYWYRQDPGQGLRLIYYSQIVNDFQKGDIAEGYSVSREKKESFPLTVTSAQKNPTAFYLCASSLLDSNGYTFGSGTRLTVV.

This clone has a count of ten or more. V usage is TRBV29-1 and J usage is TRBJ2-1; no clear D. V gave up 5 bases and J gave up 6 bases, with 14 bases separating them. The CDR3 consists of 13 residues. The germline V gene has CDR1 SQVTM and CDR2 ANQGSEA. DNA for the CDR3: TGCAGCGTTCGCGGCAGGATGGGCAATGAGCAGTTCTTC. Translation: CSVRGRMGNEQFF.

This clone showed up just a few times. The chain joins TRBV9 to TRBJ2-1; 10 nucleotides line up with TRBD2. CDR1 SGDLS and CDR2 YYNGEE come from the germline V gene. The CDR3 length is 17 residues. Germline trimming cut 0 bases from V and 7 bases from J; bases unmatched to any gene: 10. The CDR3 nucleotides are TGTGCCAGCAGCGTAGATACCAGCGGGAGGGCAATTAATGAGCAGTTCTTC. Its protein product is CASSVDTSGRAINEQFF. Using reference TRBV9 and TRBJ2-1 for the parts outside the CDR3, the full variable domain is DSGVTQTPKHLITATGQRVTLRCSPRSGDLSVYWYQQSLDQGLQFLIQYYNGEERAKGNILERFSAQQFPDLHSELNLSSLELGDSALYFCASSVDTSGRAINEQFFGPGTRLTVL.